This TCR beta chain came from a study of cytomegalovirus exposure and HLA in healthy donors. Overall study results and limits: Later, TCR association rates were found to vary by HLA locus, highest for DRB1 and lowest for HLA-C. The authors later found most CMV-associated TCR beta chains appeared HLA-restricted.

This CDR3 is built from 13 residues. With 6 bases clipped from V and 8 bases from J, the junction kept 9 bases outside the gene matches. Germline loops: CDR1 KGHSH, CDR2 LQKENI. The study ran its PCR with 60 Vbeta and 13 Jbeta primers. In the authors' workflow: Roughly 73 million unique TCR beta chains, roughly 11 million of them shared, were counted by a later analysis. Sequenced by immunoSEQ multiplex PCR; TCRdb stores in-frame clones only, minus some. That table furnishes V, J and clone size, whereas the DNA furnished D and trimming. The sample includes about 82,000 clones, around 70% of them seen just once. With regard to this clone: Its antigen is undetermined.

The source material was PBMCs. The clonotype was recovered from a woman aged 45-65 years in good health and CMV-seropositive. The chain combines TRBV18 with TRBJ1-1, with 7 bases identical to TRBD1. CDR3 loop: CASSWDRAVEAFF. For the CDR3, the DNA is TGTGCCAGCTCCTGGGACAGAGCCGTCGAAGCTTTCTTT.